A single sample is the source of the 31 T cell receptor beta chains below, sequenced in a study of T-cell memory formation after mild COVID-19. TCRdb used MiXCR to reprocess the 5' RACE reads, holding one entry per CDR3 protein. The repertoire has about 400,000 distinct CDR3 sequences, about 22% of them found once; the top ten carry around 13%. Sequenced: PBMCs or a T cell subset sorted from them (not recorded which). These TCRs come from an adult woman who had mild COVID-19 (a few samples of this study predate the infection). Cell type and time point are not known.

This sequence joins TRBV6-2 or TRBV6-3 and TRBJ1-1, with 9 bases aligning to TRBD1. The CDR3 sequence is 17 residues long. The J segment lost 5 bases and the V segment lost 5 bases, leaving 15 bases of the junction unmatched. From germline, CDR1 is MNHEY and CDR2 SVGEGT. The CDR3 DNA reads as TGTGCCAGCAGTGAATATCCGGGACAGGGAAGGAATACTGAAGCTTTCTTT. Amino acid sequence: CASSEYPGQGRNTEAFF.

This clonotype has a handful of counts. The rearrangement links TRBV20-1 to TRBJ1-2; TRBD1 matches at 7 bases. The germline gives CDR1 DFQATT, CDR2 SNEGSKA (reference sequence). The CDR3 totals 15 residues. V trimming: 3 bases; J trimming: 3 bases; junction bases outside the gene matches: 10. The CDR3 protein is CSARDPGGRDYGYTF. The CDR3 DNA reads as TGCAGTGCTAGGGATCCAGGGGGGAGGGACTATGGCTACACCTTC.

The table lists this clonotype with many counts. J is TRBJ2-7 and V is TRBV25-1, with no clear D. The germline V gene has CDR1 MGHDK and CDR2 SYGVNS. The CDR3 is made up of 12 amino acids. V lost 3 bases and J 2 bases, leaving 5 bases between the germline ends. This CDR3 reads CASSDSPYEQYF. Here the CDR3 DNA reads TGTGCCAGCAGTGACTCCCCCTACGAGCAGTACTTC.

The chain has TRBV25-1 and TRBJ2-7, with 9 bases that match TRBD1. Germline values: CDR1 MGHDK, CDR2 SYGVNS. V was clipped by 5 bases and J by 2 bases; unmatched bases: 4. CDR3 length: 14 amino acids. The CDR3 reads CASSKTGGAYEQYF. CDR3 in DNA: TGTGCCAGCAGTAAGACAGGGGGGGCCTACGAGCAGTACTTC.

This clonotype has a handful of counts. The chain has TRBV6-2 or TRBV6-3 and TRBJ2-7, with D perhaps TRBD1 or TRBD2 (5 bases each). From germline, CDR1 is MNHEY and CDR2 SVGEGT. The CDR3 totals 15 residues. Trimming left V 4 bases short and J 2 bases short, with 15 bases between. CDR3 in DNA: TGTGCCAGCAGTTTCGGGACGGCCGATACCTACGAGCAGTACTTC. This translates into CASSFGTADTYEQYF.

This clonotype was counted many times. The J gene is TRBJ2-3, the V gene TRBV7-2; D remains unclear. The germline CDR1 and CDR2 sequences are SGHTA and FQGNSA. Trimming pared 1 base from V and 1 base from J, leaving 9 bases between. This CDR3 has 15 amino acids. The CDR3 reads CASSLEGGGTDTQYF. The CDR3 bases are TGTGCCAGCAGCTTAGAAGGTGGGGGCACAGATACGCAGTATTTT.

The chain uses TRBV5-1 and TRBJ1-2; D is unresolved. The CDR3 covers 13 residues. Between the trimmed V and J ends, which lost 4 bases and 5 bases, there was a span of 12 bases. Germline CDR1 reads SGHRS; CDR2 reads YFSETQ. CDR3 coding DNA: TGCGCCAGCAGCCCGCCGGGTTCATATGGCTACACCTTC. Translation gives CASSPPGSYGYTF.

This clonotype came up a few times. The chain combines TRBV20-1 with TRBJ2-7, with a possible D match to TRBD1 (6 bases). Germline assignment: CDR1 DFQATT and CDR2 SNEGSKA (reference sequence). The V and J ends lost 6 bases and 0 bases respectively, with 15 bases between them. The CDR3 runs 14 residues. The CDR3 sequence: CSAHSDSSSYEQYF. The CDR3 DNA reads TGCAGTGCCCATTCGGACAGCAGCTCCTACGAGCAGTACTTC.

This chain connects TRBV7-6 to TRBJ1-6; 7 bases agree with TRBD1. The CDR3 has 15 residues. CDR1 SGHVS and CDR2 FNYEAQ come from the germline V gene. Trimming at V came to 3 bases and at J to 7 bases, leaving 6 bases not matched to a gene. This CDR3 is CASSLSGGLNSPLHF. The CDR3 DNA follows: TGTGCCAGCAGCTTGTCAGGGGGACTAAATTCACCCCTCCACTTT.

CDR3 sequence reads: CASSRIRTGPTILTF. The CDR3 DNA reads TGTGCCAGCAGTAGGATCCGGACAGGTCCAACCATCCTGACTTTC. The genes are TRBV6-2 or TRBV6-3 and TRBJ2-6, with 7 bases that match TRBD1. The J segment lost 14 bases and the V segment lost 5 bases, leaving 15 bases of the junction unmatched. The length of the CDR3 is 15 residues. Germline-derived CDR1 and CDR2 are MNHEY and SVGEGT.

The rearrangement joins TRBV3-1 to TRBJ2-7, with unresolved D. This CDR3 has 12 amino acids. Germline CDR1 and CDR2: LGHDT and YNNKEL (reference sequence). V was pared by 0 bases and J by 6 bases, with 6 bases between. The CDR3 sequence: CASSQEEAEQYF. CDR3 nucleotides: TGTGCCAGCAGCCAAGAGGAAGCCGAGCAGTACTTC.

This clonotype was seen only a few times. The gene calls are TRBV12-3 or TRBV12-4 and TRBJ1-6; D not resolved. The CDR3 has 13 amino acids. V was cut by 3 bases and J by 7 bases, with 7 bases left in between. The CDR3 nucleotides are TGTGCCAGCAGTTTGGCGGGGAATTCACCCCTCCACTTT. Amino acid sequence: CASSLAGNSPLHF.

This clonotype was detected only a few times. The rearrangement joins TRBV4-3 to TRBJ2-1; TRBD2 matches 7 bases. The CDR3 is 16 amino acids. V shed 3 bases and J 7 bases; nucleotides not matched to a gene: 12. The germline V gene encodes CDR1 LGHNA and CDR2 YSLEER. For the CDR3, the DNA is TGCGCCAGCAGCCAGGTGTTGGTGGGAGCGGGGAATGAGCAGTTCTTC. The encoded protein is CASSQVLVGAGNEQFF.

The sample holds a few counts of this clonotype. CDR3 nucleotides: TGTGCCAGCAGGGTGGGGGGCACGGGATACATTCAGTACTTC. Residues: CASRVGGTGYIQYF. The rearrangement links TRBV2 to TRBJ2-4, with D perhaps being TRBD1 or TRBD2 (6 bases each). The CDR3 is made up of 14 amino acids. The germline gives CDR1 SNHLY, CDR2 FYNNEI. The ends were cut back, 6 bases at V and 8 bases at J, with 17 bases in the middle. The full variable domain, completed using reference TRBV2 and TRBJ2-4, is EPEVTQTPSHQVTQMGQEVILRCVPISNHLYFYWYRQILGQKVEFLVSFYNNEISEKSEIFDDQFSVERPDGSNFTLKIRSTKLEDSAMYFCASRVGGTGYIQYFGAGTRLSVL.

This sequence joins TRBV7-8 and TRBJ2-7, with TRBD2 identical over 10 bases. Germline-derived CDR1 and CDR2 are SGHVS and FQNEAQ. Trimming removed 2 bases from V and 3 bases from J; junction bases left unmatched: 7. The CDR3 length is 16 residues. For the CDR3, the DNA is TGTGCCAGCAGCTTACGAGGTGTAGCGGGGGGCTACGAGCAGTACTTC. Protein product: CASSLRGVAGGYEQYF.

This clonotype has more than one count but fewer than ten. This chain connects TRBV20-1 to TRBJ2-4; 9 positions match TRBD1. From germline, CDR1 is DFQATT and CDR2 SNEGSKA (reference sequence). J was trimmed by 1 base and V by 2 bases; bases with no gene match: 6. This CDR3 contains 16 residues. In nucleotides, the CDR3 is TGCAGTGCTAGAAGGACGGACAGGGGCGCCAAAAACATTCAGTACTTC. Protein: CSARRTDRGAKNIQYF.

The chain carries TRBV7-2 and TRBJ1-5; D unclear. V was clipped by 1 base and J by 1 base, with 8 bases between them. The CDR3 runs to 15 residues. The germline V gene has CDR1 SGHTA and CDR2 FQGNSA. Here the CDR3 reads CASSLVHGSNQPQHF. The CDR3 DNA follows: TGTGCCAGCAGCTTAGTACACGGCAGCAATCAGCCCCAGCATTTT.

This chain links TRBV11-3 with TRBJ2-7, with D possibly being TRBD1 (5 bases). V was pared by 6 bases and J by 0 bases, with 9 bases between. Germline CDR1 is SGHNT and CDR2 is YENEEA. The CDR3 runs 13 residues. The CDR3 DNA reads TGTGCCAGCAGGAAGGACACCTCCTACGAGCAGTACTTC. This sequence encodes CASRKDTSYEQYF.

J is TRBJ1-1 and V is TRBV10-3; D might be TRBD1 (5 bases). Germline CDR1 ENHRY, CDR2 SYGVKD. The CDR3 is 13 amino acids. The V end lost 10 bases, the J end lost 5 bases, and 17 bases lay between the germline ends. CDR3 in amino acids: CATHDSMRTEAFF. The CDR3 DNA sequence: TGTGCCACCCACGACAGCATGAGAACTGAAGCTTTCTTT.

The chain has TRBV11-2 and TRBJ1-1; unclear D gene. This CDR3 contains 15 residues. From germline, CDR1 is SGHAT and CDR2 FQNNGV. The V end lost 6 bases, the J end lost 3 bases, and 17 bases lay between the germline ends. CDR3: CASRRPGRRHTEAFF. The CDR3 DNA reads as TGTGCCAGCAGACGCCCCGGGAGGAGACACACTGAAGCTTTCTTT.

The rearrangement joins TRBV29-1 to TRBJ2-5, with D unclear. Trimming removed 4 bases from V and 1 base from J, with 7 bases in between. CDR1 and CDR2 (germline): SQVTM, ANQGSEA. CDR3 length: 12 amino acids. DNA for the CDR3: TGCAGCGTTGGGGTCCTCCAAGAGACCCAGTACTTC. This sequence encodes CSVGVLQETQYF.

This clonotype came up a few times. The chain has TRBV24-1 and TRBJ2-1, with D hard to call. Per germline, CDR1 KGHDR and CDR2 SFDVKD. The V and J ends lost 4 bases and 4 bases respectively, with 10 bases between them. This CDR3 contains 14 residues. This chain's CDR3 is CATSDGSEYNEQFF. CDR3 bases: TGTGCCACCAGTGACGGATCGGAGTACAATGAGCAGTTCTTC.

This clonotype was seen ten or more times. The rearrangement joins TRBV7-9 to TRBJ1-2, with 7 positions matching TRBD1. V was pared by 1 base and J by 3 bases, with 2 bases of the junction left unmatched. The CDR3 is 14 residues long. CDR1 is SEHNR and CDR2 is FQNEAQ in the germline V gene (reference sequence). CDR3 bases: TGTGCCAGCAGCTTAGACAGGGGAGACTATGGCTACACCTTC. Encoded protein: CASSLDRGDYGYTF.

The chain combines TRBV10-2 with TRBJ2-7; possibly TRBD1 for D (7 bases). Germline V gene lookup returns CDR1 WSHSY and CDR2 SAAADI. The CDR3 has 17 residues. The V end was cut by 2 bases, the J end by 0 bases, with 17 bases between. In DNA form, the CDR3 reads TGCGCCAGCAGTGAGCACCGGGCGGGACAGACCTCCTACGAGCAGTACTTC. Its protein product is CASSEHRAGQTSYEQYF.

The gene calls are TRBV6-2 or TRBV6-3 and TRBJ2-7; D possibly matches TRBD1 or TRBD2 (5 bases each). The germline V gene encodes CDR1 MNHEY and CDR2 SVGEGT. The germline V and J ends were trimmed by 6 bases and 3 bases, with 18 bases remaining between them. The CDR3 sequence is 15 residues long. As DNA, the CDR3 is TGTGCCAGCAGAAGACTGACACGGGGCAACTACGAGCAGTACTTC. Translation: CASRRLTRGNYEQYF.

The genes are TRBV7-3 and TRBJ2-2; 7 positions agree with TRBD1. Germline-derived CDR1 and CDR2 are SGHTA and FQGTGA. The CDR3 is 14 amino acids. Trimming cost V 2 bases and J 7 bases; bases outside gene matches: 4. The CDR3 region is CASSLSQGYGELFF. The CDR3 nucleotides are TGTGCCAGCAGCTTATCACAGGGGTACGGGGAGCTGTTTTTT. The full variable domain, its missing parts supplied by reference TRBV7-3 and TRBJ2-2, is GAGVSQTPSNKVTEKGKYVELRCDPISGHTALYWYRQSLGQGPEFLIYFQGTGAADDSGLPNDRFFAVRPEGSVSTLKIQRTERGDSAVYLCASSLSQGYGELFFGEGSRLTVL.

The rearrangement links TRBV6-6 to TRBJ2-1; TRBD1 aligns across 9 bases. CDR1 is MNHNY, CDR2 SVGAGI, per germline (reference sequence). The V gene end was trimmed by 9 bases and the J gene end by 7 bases; junction bases not matched to a gene: 13. The CDR3 consists of 15 residues. In DNA form, the CDR3 reads TGTGCCAGTCATCCCGGGACAGGGAAATTAAATGAGCAGTTCTTC. This codes for CASHPGTGKLNEQFF.

The chain carries TRBV29-1 and TRBJ1-3; TRBD1 aligns across 10 bases. The CDR3 sequence is 15 residues long. Losses at the gene ends were 6 bases for V and 2 bases for J; bases not matched to a gene: 7. The germline V gene encodes CDR1 SQVTM and CDR2 ANQGSEA. The CDR3 sequence is CSVGPGQGTGNTIYF. DNA of the CDR3: TGCAGCGTCGGACCGGGACAGGGGACTGGAAACACCATATATTTT.

CDR3 residues: CASSFGPLGSTEAFF. The CDR3 DNA is TGTGCCAGCAGTTTCGGGCCGCTCGGGTCCACTGAAGCTTTCTTT. The genes are TRBV12-3 or TRBV12-4 and TRBJ1-1; D ambiguous. Trimming removed 3 bases from V and 4 bases from J, with 15 bases in between. CDR3 length: 15 residues.

In its sample, this clonotype was seen a few times. The chain links TRBV7-9 to TRBJ2-3; tentatively, D is TRBD1 (5 bases). CDR3 length: 13 amino acids. The germline V and J ends were trimmed by 6 bases and 3 bases, with 10 bases remaining between them. Looked up from germline, CDR1 is SEHNR and CDR2 is FQNEAQ (reference sequence). As DNA, the CDR3 is TGTGCCAGCAGAGGGGAAATGACAGATACGCAGTATTTT. Translation gives CASRGEMTDTQYF.

This clonotype was detected a few times. The chain employs TRBV18 and TRBJ2-7, with D tentatively TRBD1 (6 bases). Germline V gives CDR1 KGHSH, CDR2 LQKENI. The CDR3 has 14 amino acids. Trimming took 6 bases from V and 3 from J, leaving 15 bases between them. For the CDR3, the DNA is TGTGCCAGCTCCCCAGACAGGAACAACTACGAGCAGTACTTC. Amino acid sequence: CASSPDRNNYEQYF.